The rows below give T cell receptor beta chains drawn from one sample of a study of blood T cell repertoires in COVID-19. Only in-frame clones appear in the TCRdb table, and some are missing; sequencing was by immunoSEQ multiplex PCR. The sample consists of approximately 150,000 clones, 80% to 90% of them appearing once. The sample comprised peripheral blood. These receptor sequences come from a man aged 18 to 30 with COVID-19, enrolled during active disease. Each CDR3 is given with its conserved first and last residue. D genes are given only for firm matches. Clone size is not always given. Where it is, it says once, few, many or a class for expanded clones.

>TRBJ2-2|once|NA|TRBV11-3
TGTGCCAGCAGCTTAGCGGGGGCCGGGGAGCTGTTTTTT
CASSLAGAGELFF
>TRBJ1-5|NA|NA|TRBV28
TGTGCCAGCAGTTGGCCCAGGGATCAGCCCCAGCATTTT
CASSWPRDQPQHF
>TRBJ2-5|NA|TRBD2|TRBV28
TGTGCCAGCAGTCCCGGGACTAGCGGGAGGCAGGCGCAAGAGACCCAGTACTTC
CASSPGTSGRQAQETQYF
>TRBJ2-1|NA|NA|TRBV19
TGTGCCAGTAGTATCTGGCAGGGGAGGGGCGATGAGCAGTTCTTC
CASSIWQGRGDEQFF
>TRBJ2-1|NA|TRBD1|TRBV18
TGTGCCAGCTCACCAAAAACCCTTCTGAACAGGGGGCGAGGCAATGAGCAGTTCTTC
CASSPKTLLNRGRGNEQFF
>TRBJ2-4|once|NA|TRBV4-3
TGCGCCAGCAGCCAAGACTGGCAGTGGGCCAAAAACATTCAGTACTTC
CASSQDWQWAKNIQYF
>TRBJ2-5|NA|NA|TRBV6-2/TRBV6-3
TGTGCCAGCAGCGCCGCGGAGACCCAGTACTTC
CASSAAETQYF
>TRBJ1-1|NA|NA|TRBV6-6
TGTGCCAGCAGTCCATTCAGGTCGTTCACTGAAGCTTTCTTT
CASSPFRSFTEAFF
>TRBJ1-4|NA|TRBD1|TRBV5-4
TGTGCCAGCAGCTTGCAGGGGGGAGAAAAACTGTTTTTT
CASSLQGGEKLFF
>TRBJ2-7|NA|NA|TRBV19
TGTGCCAGTAGTATGGCGTCGCACTACGTCTACGAGCAGTACTTC
CASSMASHYVYEQYF
>TRBJ2-7|NA|NA|TRBV27
TGTGCCAGCAGTTTTTCCTTCCCGTCCTACGAGCAGTACTTC
CASSFSFPSYEQYF
>TRBJ1-1|NA|TRBD1|TRBV6-4
TGTGCCAGCAAGGGACAGGGGACTGAAGCTTTCTTT
CASKGQGTEAFF
>TRBJ1-5|once|TRBD1|TRBV28
TGTGCCAGCAGTGTGACGACAGGGGGCTCTCAGCCCCAGCATTTT
CASSVTTGGSQPQHF
>TRBJ1-1|NA|NA|TRBV30
TGTGCCTGGACCTTACCCGACAGGCCCCGTTCCGAAGCTTTCTTT
CAWTLPDRPRSEAFF
>TRBJ2-3|NA|TRBD2|TRBV18
TGTGCCAGCTCAACCAAACTAGCGGGAGGCCTCACAGATACGCAGTATTTT
CASSTKLAGGLTDTQYF
>TRBJ2-7|NA|TRBD1|TRBV6-6
TGTGCCAGCAGTGGCCCCCGGGACAGGGTAAGGGACGAGCAGTACTTC
CASSGPRDRVRDEQYF
>TRBJ2-1|NA|TRBD2|TRBV14
TGTGCCAGCAGCCACCCCGGACTAGCGGGAGGAAATGAGCAGTTCTTC
CASSHPGLAGGNEQFF
>TRBJ2-3|NA|TRBD2|TRBV20-1
TGCAGTGCTAGTAGCGGGAGGCCATCACACACTAGGACGCAGTATTTT
CSASSGRPSHTRTQYF
>TRBJ1-1|NA|TRBD1|TRBV3-1/TRBV3-2
TGTGCCAGCAGCCGCGACAGGGAAGGGTCAGCTTTCTTT
CASSRDREGSAFF
>TRBJ2-2|NA|NA|TRBV11-2
TGTGCCAGCAGCTTTGGAGTCGCCACCGGGGAGCTGTTTTTT
CASSFGVATGELFF
>TRBJ2-7|NA|NA|TRBV5-6
TGTGCCAGCAGCTTGGCTGGGCTCCCCACCGGATACGAGCAGTACTTC
CASSLAGLPTGYEQYF
>TRBJ2-3|NA|NA|TRBV27
TGTGCCAGCAGTCCTATACGGTACTCAGATACGCAGTATTTT
CASSPIRYSDTQYF
>TRBJ1-1|NA|NA|TRBV5-4
TGTGCCAGCAGCTTGGAAAGGCCAGGGAGGACTGAAGCTTTCTTT
CASSLERPGRTEAFF
>TRBJ2-7|NA|TRBD2|TRBV6-2/TRBV6-3
TGTGCCAGCAGCCAACCGGGACTAGCGGGAGTTTGGCAGTACTTC
CASSQPGLAGVWQYF
>TRBJ1-5|once|NA|TRBV7-8
TGTGCCAGCAGCTTAAGGGGAAATCAGCCCCAGCATTTT
CASSLRGNQPQHF
>TRBJ2-1|NA|NA|TRBV19
TGTGCCAGTAGTATGAACAGGGGGGGGTACAATGAGCAGTTCTTC
CASSMNRGGYNEQFF
>TRBJ2-7|NA|NA|TRBV27
TGTGCCAGCAGTCCGATGAGGGCCTACGAGCAGTACTTC
CASSPMRAYEQYF
>TRBJ1-5|NA|TRBD1|TRBV28
TGTGCCAGCAGCCGTCCCCGGGACAGGGGGCATCAGCCCCAGCATTTT
CASSRPRDRGHQPQHF
>TRBJ2-7|NA|NA|TRBV6-5
TGTGCCAGCAGTTTCGGGAGGGGGCGATACGAGCAGTACTTC
CASSFGRGRYEQYF
>TRBJ1-5|NA|NA|TRBV15
TGTGCCACCAGCAGAGATGTGTTAGCCACCGAACCCCAGCATTTT
CATSRDVLATEPQHF